This record covers a single TCR beta chain. Its antigen is unknown. This sample was included in a study of shared clonotypes between healthy human individuals. General study results and limits: There were few donors, and this limited the genetic and exposure-history diversity represented. Some clonotypes were shared by all four sorted-subset donors, while others were not shared. The non-shared ones had lower generation probabilities than the shared ones.

The table came from immunoSEQ multiplex PCR; TCRdb's copy has only in-frame clones and leaves some out. Among 2 million to 2.5 million clones listed, 85% to 95% were seen once. From CD4+ cells came CD45RA+ naive and CD45RA-negative memory subsets. Germline CDR1 LGHNA, CDR2 YSLEER. With 4 bases removed from V and 6 bases from J, the gap between germline ends came to 18 bases. The CDR3 loop spans 15 amino acids. This chain connects TRBV4-3 to TRBJ1-1; maybe TRBD1 (5 bases). Specimen: naive CD4+ T cells from PBMCs. Subset here: CD45RA+ positively selected. The sequence was collected from a man between 18 and 29 years old in good health. Some clones in this sample may be carry-over from other donors' samples. CDR3 in amino acids: CASSRPSSGLAEAFF. The CDR3 region has the DNA TGCGCCAGCAGCCGACCATCCTCAGGGCTGGCTGAAGCTTTCTTT.